Shown below are 17 T cell receptor beta chains from a single sample sequenced in a study of blood T cell repertoires in COVID-19. The assay was immunoSEQ multiplex PCR, and TCRdb's table has in-frame clones only and misses some. The table records about 78,000 clones, around 74% of them present only once. The sample consisted of peripheral blood. These receptors originate from a human donor in a cohort sampled during active COVID-19.

The rearrangement joins TRBV4-1 to TRBJ2-3, with 11 positions matching TRBD2. The germline gives CDR1 MGHRA, CDR2 YSYEKL. The CDR3 spans 16 residues. The ends lost 1 base at V and 5 bases at J; junction bases unmatched: 5. In nucleotides, the CDR3 is TGCGCCAGCAGCCAAGGTAGCGGGGGGGCCAGAGATACGCAGTATTTT. It translates to CASSQGSGGARDTQYF.

This chain joins TRBV5-1 and TRBJ2-5; 7 bases are shared with TRBD2. Germline V gene lookup returns CDR1 SGHRS and CDR2 YFSETQ. V shed 0 bases, J shed 5 bases, and the junction held 7 bases outside the gene matches. The length of the CDR3 is 15 residues. CDR3 sequence: CASSLASGARETQYF. The CDR3 nucleotides read TGCGCCAGCAGCTTGGCCAGCGGGGCCCGGGAGACCCAGTACTTC.

J is TRBJ2-2 and V is TRBV5-1; 7 bases are shared with TRBD2. J gave up 4 bases and V 0 bases, and 6 bases lay outside the gene matches. The length of the CDR3 is 16 residues. The germline CDR1 and CDR2 sequences are SGHRS and YFSETQ. The CDR3 reads CASSLAEGEGTGELFF. In nucleotides, the CDR3 is TGCGCCAGCAGCTTGGCCGAAGGGGAGGGCACCGGGGAGCTGTTTTTT.

The V gene is TRBV7-9, the J gene TRBJ1-6; D gene ambiguous. Germline lookup yields CDR1 SEHNR and CDR2 FQNEAQ (reference sequence). The CDR3 loop spans 19 amino acids. Trimming stripped 2 bases from V and 0 bases from J, with 17 bases between. The CDR3 coding sequence is TGTGCCAGCAGCTTAATGAATTTTGTTGGGAGCTCCTATAATTCACCCCTCCACTTT. Translated: CASSLMNFVGSSYNSPLHF.

This chain links TRBV10-3 with TRBJ1-4; 7 positions agree with TRBD1. The V gene end was trimmed by 0 bases and the J gene end by 5 bases; junction bases not matched to a gene: 0. The germline CDR1 and CDR2 sequences are ENHRY and SYGVKD. The CDR3 extends over 14 amino acids. CDR3 DNA sequence: TGTGCCATCAGTGAGTCGACAGGGAATGAAAAACTGTTTTTT. Amino acid sequence: CAISESTGNEKLFF.

The chain couples TRBV5-1 to TRBJ1-3; D unresolved. CDR1 is SGHRS and CDR2 is YFSETQ in the germline V gene. Trimming took off 4 bases at V and 0 bases at J, with 14 bases between the two ends. The CDR3 sequence is 16 residues long. The CDR3 loop reads CASSPFGSSSGNTIYF. In DNA form, the CDR3 reads TGCGCCAGCAGCCCCTTCGGGTCCAGCTCTGGAAACACCATATATTTT.

This clone was detected a few times. The chain is built from TRBV6-6 and TRBJ1-3; 7 nucleotides match TRBD1. Trimming at V came to 9 bases and at J to 4 bases, leaving 9 bases not matched to a gene. Germline assignment: CDR1 MNHNY and CDR2 SVGAGI (reference sequence). CDR3 size: 14 residues. This chain's CDR3 is CASRFTGAGNTIYF. CDR3 coding DNA: TGTGCCAGTCGTTTTACAGGGGCAGGAAACACCATATATTTT.

This clone has only one observation. The chain carries TRBV6-6 and TRBJ1-1; 7 positions match TRBD1. V shed 5 bases, J shed 2 bases, and the junction held 5 bases outside the gene matches. The germline CDR1 and CDR2 sequences are MNHNY and SVGAGI (reference sequence). The CDR3 spans 14 residues. CDR3 bases: TGTGCCAGCAGTACGGGGACAGTAAACACTGAAGCTTTCTTT. This encodes CASSTGTVNTEAFF.

In its sample, this clone was seen once. The genes are TRBV27 and TRBJ2-7, with D possibly matching TRBD1 (6 bases). CDR3 length equals 14 residues. The germline V and J ends were trimmed by 3 bases and 5 bases, with 14 bases remaining between them. Looked up from germline, CDR1 is MNHEY and CDR2 is SMNVEV (reference sequence). CDR3 region: CASSLRYRAHEQYF. The CDR3 region has the DNA TGTGCCAGCAGTTTGAGGTACAGGGCCCACGAGCAGTACTTC.

This clone has just a few counts. The rearrangement uses TRBV7-9 and TRBJ1-2; 7 bases align to TRBD1. The germline V gene encodes CDR1 SEHNR and CDR2 FQNEAQ (reference sequence). After removal of 11 bases from V and 8 bases from J, the junction contained 17 bases not matched to a gene. This CDR3 is built from 14 residues. CDR3 residues: CAVPMRARGVGYTF. CDR3 coding DNA: TGTGCCGTTCCAATGAGAGCCAGGGGGGTCGGCTACACCTTC. Variable domain in full (rest from reference TRBV7-9 and TRBJ1-2): DTGVSQNPRHKITKRGQNVTFRCDPISEHNRLYWYRQTLGQGPEFLTYFQNEAQLEKSRLLSDRFSAERPKGSFSTLEIQRTEQGDSAMYLCAVPMRARGVGYTFGSGTRLTVV.

The V call is TRBV24-1, the J call TRBJ2-1, with D tentatively TRBD2 (5 bases). The germline V and J ends were trimmed by 6 bases and 1 base, with 15 bases remaining between them. The V gene's germline CDR1 is KGHDR and CDR2 SFDVKD. The CDR3 totals 16 residues. The CDR3, as DNA: TGTGCCACCAGTCGTGGAGGATCTTTATCCTACAATGAGCAGTTCTTC. This encodes CATSRGGSLSYNEQFF.

The chain joins TRBV2 to TRBJ2-7, with a tentative D call TRBD1 (6 bases). The CDR3 consists of 12 residues. Germline V lookup: CDR1 SNHLY, CDR2 FYNNEI. V gave up 6 bases and J gave up 7 bases, with 13 bases separating them. The CDR3 loop is CASRGRGQEQYF. In DNA, the CDR3 is TGTGCCAGCAGGGGCAGGGGACAAGAGCAGTACTTC.

The J gene is TRBJ2-2, the V gene TRBV5-4; the match to TRBD2 covers 11 bases. This CDR3 region has 15 residues. The V segment lost 2 bases and the J segment 6 bases; nucleotides outside the gene matches: 3. Germline-derived CDR1 and CDR2 are SGHNT and YYREEE (reference sequence). The CDR3 region is CASSFSGGAAGELFF. Written as DNA, the CDR3 is TGTGCCAGCAGCTTTAGCGGGGGGGCCGCCGGGGAGCTGTTTTTT.

This chain links TRBV12-3 or TRBV12-4 with TRBJ2-5; 9 bases line up with TRBD1. The CDR3 contains 13 residues. J gave up 4 bases and V 5 bases, and 2 bases lay outside the gene matches. CDR3 protein: CASSPTGGETQYF. The CDR3 nucleotides are TGTGCCAGCAGTCCGACAGGGGGAGAGACCCAGTACTTC.

The chain uses TRBV5-4 and TRBJ1-2, with D possibly TRBD1 on 5 matching bases. Trimming took off 4 bases at V and 4 bases at J, with 17 bases between the two ends. Germline V gene data show CDR1 as SGHNT and CDR2 as YYREEE (reference sequence). The CDR3 is made up of 15 amino acids. The DNA for the CDR3 is TGTGCCAGCAGCCTACTGACAGTAAGAGGCTATGGCTACACCTTC. Translation: CASSLLTVRGYGYTF.

The rearrangement links TRBV5-6 to TRBJ1-2, with 8 nucleotides matching TRBD1. After removal of 1 base from V and 2 bases from J, the junction contained 4 bases not matched to a gene. CDR3 length: 15 residues. Germline V gene lookup returns CDR1 SGHDT and CDR2 YYEEEE. The CDR3 region has the DNA TGTGCCAGCAGCTTGTACTGGGACAGGAACTATGGCTACACCTTC. This codes for CASSLYWDRNYGYTF.

The gene calls are TRBV4-2 and TRBJ1-2; D not resolved. The CDR3 is 15 residues long. The germline V and J ends were trimmed by 1 base and 0 bases, with 9 bases remaining between them. Per germline, CDR1 LGHNA and CDR2 YNFKEQ. CDR3 DNA sequence: TGTGCCAGCAGCCAAGGCCCCAGATCTAACTATGGCTACACCTTC. Translated: CASSQGPRSNYGYTF.